The following is a T cell receptor (beta chain) sequence with its context. The source of the sample is a study of shared clonotypes between healthy human individuals. This CDR3 contains 13 residues. Germline values: CDR1 SNHLY, CDR2 FYNNEI. The V end was cut by 5 bases, the J end by 7 bases, with 15 bases between. Data came from immunoSEQ multiplex PCR; TCRdb stores just in-frame clones and leaves some out. In the table there are approximately 470,000 clones, over 75% of which are singletons. The origin of this receptor is a woman between 40 and 55 years old in good health. Some clones in this sample may be carry-over from other donors' samples. The sample comprised PBMCs. The V call is TRBV2, the J call TRBJ2-7; either TRBD1 or TRBD2 may supply D (5 bases each). In DNA form, the CDR3 reads TGTGCCAGCAGTCGGGACCTAGCAGGAGAGCAGTACTTC. Protein product: CASSRDLAGEQYF.